This T cell receptor beta chain was sequenced during a study of cytomegalovirus exposure and HLA in healthy donors. Study-level points and caveats: Later on, a genetic analysis was performed. It linked a missense variant in DCLRE1C with V- and J-gene trimming of TCR beta. The authors judged a highly shared variant cluster likely a sequencing artifact.

The trim removed 9 bases at V and 9 bases at J, leaving 15 bases unmatched. CDR1 is SNHLY, CDR2 FYNNEI, per germline. This CDR3 spans 15 amino acids. PCR primers comprised 60 Vbeta and 13 Jbeta primers. Generated by immunoSEQ multiplex PCR, the TCRdb table keeps only in-frame clones and is missing some. The sample lists 150,000 to 200,000 clones, roughly 80% occurring once. About this clone itself: Antigen: not known.

Material for sequencing was PBMCs. The TCR originated in a man aged 45 to 65 in good health and CMV-seropositive. V usage is TRBV2 and J usage is TRBJ2-1; 9 positions agree with TRBD2. The CDR3 spells CASTPAGGSLGEQFF. The CDR3 coding sequence is TGTGCCAGTACGCCAGCGGGAGGTTCTTTGGGTGAGCAGTTCTTC.